This TCR beta chain was identified during a study of metastatic and nonmetastatic thyroid tumors. At the level of the study: Repertoire comparison spanned blood and tumor or nodule tissue of malignant and benign thyroid patients. Study-level findings and limits: Reports indicated that malignant thyroid tumors showed significantly higher TCR beta diversity than benign nodules did, in blood and tumor.

The authors' processing: CDR3 differences across clinicopathological groups were used to build a distant-metastasis classifier for papillary thyroid cancer. TCRdb re-analyzed the PCR reads through MiXCR. In this record, the V and J calls reflect TCRdb's handling and not the investigators' own analysis. The table records tens of thousands of clones, under 15% of them present only once. Thyroid surgery was preceded by no treatment in any patient. The CDR3 runs to 15 residues. The germline CDR1 and CDR2 sequences are SNHLY and FYNNEI. Worth noting for this clone: Its specificity is unknown. One end of the junction is discordant with germline, which a read error may explain.

The sequence came from a female donor with papillary thyroid cancer or a benign thyroid nodule (not recorded which). Some clones in this sample may be carry-over from other donors' samples. Sequenced: tumor tissue. The rearrangement uses TRBV2 and TRBJ2-5; TRBD1 is a possible D gene (5 bases). This CDR3 is CASSDRKGLQETHYF. Here the CDR3 DNA reads TGTGCCAGCAGTGATCGGAAGGGGCTCCAAGAGACCCATTACTTC.